The source of this T cell receptor (beta chain) is a study of T cell repertoires in cytomegalovirus infection. Study summary: Public TCR beta signatures indicated both CMV infection and matching HLA type. Whole-study results and caveats: HLA-C-restricted CMV clonotypes gave the most frequent clonotype in two of eight donors. Carriers of CMV and the relevant HLA type were discriminated by public TCR beta frequency.

This clonotype was counted only a few times. Its antigen is undetermined. Per the germline V gene, CDR1 is KGHSH and CDR2 is LQKENI. Trimming took off 6 bases at V and 3 bases at J, with 18 bases between the two ends. This CDR3 spans 15 amino acids. Each CDR3 protein gets one entry after TCRdb re-called the reads with MiXCR. Altogether a few hundred thousand distinct CDR3 sequences are present, 15% to 20% being singletons, with the ten largest covering about 12%. This clonotype was obtained from a human donor in good health (CMV status not recorded). Some clones in this sample may be carry-over from other donors' samples. The chain carries TRBV18 and TRBJ2-7, with D possibly being TRBD1 (6 bases). The sample consisted of PBMCs. CDR3 sequence: CASSPGAGQIYEQYF. As DNA, the CDR3 is TGTGCCAGCTCCCCAGGGGCAGGGCAGATCTACGAGCAGTACTTC.